The rows below give T cell receptor beta chains drawn from one sample of a study of preoperative IRX-2 immunotherapy in early breast cancer. Libraries were prepared by immunoSEQ multiplex PCR; TCRdb keeps only in-frame clonotypes and omits some of them. The sample contains 40,000 to 50,000 clones, around 77% of which appear only once. The sample in question was tumor tissue, obtained after IRX-2 immunotherapy. These receptors were taken from a human donor with breast cancer. CDR3s include the opening cysteine and the closing phenylalanine or tryptophan. D genes are given only for firm matches. Size tells how often a clone was seen (once, few, many) or the class of an expanded clone, and some rows leave it out.

d_call	cdr3_length	v_call	j_call	clone_size	cdr3_aa	cdr3_nt
TRBD2	19	TRBV11-3	TRBJ2-3	.	CASSLQGVPSSGNTDTQYF	TGTGCCAGCAGCTTACAGGGGGTCCCTTCTAGCGGGAACACAGATACGCAGTATTTT
.	13	TRBV18	TRBJ1-2	.	CASSPQDNYGYTF	TGTGCCAGCTCACCACAGGACAACTATGGCTACACCTTC
.	13	TRBV14	TRBJ2-3	.	CASSQQFGDTQYF	TGTGCCAGCAGCCAACAGTTCGGGGATACGCAGTATTTT
TRBD1	15	TRBV5-1	TRBJ2-2	.	CASSLAQGATGELFF	TGCGCCAGCAGCTTGGCCCAGGGGGCCACGGGGGAGCTGTTTTTT
.	13	TRBV30	TRBJ1-3	.	CAWRKGAGNTIYF	TGTGCCTGGAGAAAAGGGGCTGGAAACACCATATATTTT
.	13	TRBV28	TRBJ2-1	.	CASSLQGWSEQFF	TGTGCCAGCAGTCTACAGGGCTGGAGTGAGCAGTTCTTC
TRBD2	17	TRBV6-8	TRBJ2-3	.	CAISGGTRTSDPDTQYF	TGTGCCATCAGTGGCGGGACAAGGACTAGCGACCCCGATACGCAGTATTTT
.	15	TRBV15	TRBJ1-6	.	CATSRELAGNSPLHF	TGTGCCACCAGCAGAGAATTAGCAGGGAATTCACCCCTCCACTTT
TRBD1	15	TRBV11-3	TRBJ2-2	.	CASTPGTGLTGELFF	TGTGCCAGCACCCCCGGGACAGGGCTCACCGGGGAGCTGTTTTTT
.	15	TRBV7-5	TRBJ1-1	.	CASSFPGTTNTEAFF	TGTGCCAGCAGCTTCCCCGGGACAACGAACACTGAAGCTTTCTTT
.	15	TRBV10-3	TRBJ1-2	.	CAISETGQTHYGYTF	TGTGCCATCAGTGAGACAGGACAAACGCACTATGGCTACACCTTC
TRBD2	18	TRBV7-7	TRBJ2-3	.	CASSLRPSGGGSTDTQYF	TGTGCCAGCAGCTTGCGGCCTAGCGGGGGGGGCAGCACAGATACGCAGTATTTT
.	16	TRBV6-8	TRBJ1-3	once	CASSYGMRGSGNTIYF	TGTGCCAGCAGTTATGGCATGCGGGGCTCTGGAAACACCATATATTTT
.	12	TRBV30	TRBJ2-7	.	CAWDTGSYEQYF	TGTGCCTGGGACACGGGGAGCTACGAGCAGTACTTC
TRBD1	14	TRBV6-8	TRBJ2-3	.	CASSETGGLGTQYF	TGTGCCAGCAGTGAGACAGGGGGTCTTGGTACGCAGTATTTT
TRBD1	15	TRBV6-8	TRBJ2-5	few	CASSYMTGGRETQYF	TGTGCCAGCAGTTACATGACAGGGGGACGGGAGACCCAGTACTTC
.	17	TRBV1	TRBJ1-3	once	CASSEKTTGLPGNTIYF	TGCGCCAGCAGCGAAAAAACGACAGGGCTTCCTGGAAACACCATATATTTT
TRBD1	15	TRBV6-8	TRBJ1-2	.	CANRYPGQGYYGYTF	TGTGCCAACAGGTACCCGGGACAGGGGTACTATGGCTACACCTTC
.	13	TRBV18	TRBJ2-7	few	CASSPRRAYEQYF	TGTGCCAGCTCCCCGAGGAGGGCCTACGAGCAGTACTTC
.	12	TRBV18	TRBJ1-1	.	CASSFGPTEAFF	TGTGCCAGCTCGTTTGGGCCCACTGAAGCTTTCTTT
.	15	TRBV28	TRBJ2-3	.	CASSLLSQGGDTQYF	TGTGCCAGCAGTTTATTATCGCAGGGGGGGGATACGCAGTATTTT
.	15	TRBV5-1	TRBJ2-2	.	CASTLQGRDTGELFF	TGCGCCAGCACGTTGCAGGGGCGGGACACCGGGGAGCTGTTTTTT
.	15	TRBV11-3	TRBJ1-6	.	CASSSTPGTNSPLHF	TGTGCCAGCAGCTCGACTCCCGGGACTAATTCACCCCTCCACTTT
.	14	TRBV6-8	TRBJ2-7	.	CASRKDGTTYEQYF	TGTGCCAGCAGGAAGGACGGAACAACCTACGAGCAGTACTTC
.	13	TRBV14	TRBJ1-1	.	CASSQGGNTEAFF	TGTGCCAGCAGCCAAGGTGGGAACACTGAAGCTTTCTTT
.	17	TRBV10-3	TRBJ2-5	.	CAISESRNRGGGETQYF	TGTGCCATCAGTGAGTCACGCAACAGGGGAGGAGGAGAGACCCAGTACTTC
.	14	TRBV5-1	TRBJ1-2	.	CASAQRGEGYGYTF	TGCGCCAGCGCCCAGCGAGGGGAAGGGTATGGCTACACCTTC
.	15	TRBV11-3	TRBJ2-1	.	CASSLEVGSYNEQFF	TGTGCCAGCAGCTTAGAGGTGGGGTCCTACAATGAGCAGTTCTTC